These T cell receptor beta chains were read from a single sample in a study of blood T cell repertoires in COVID-19. Libraries were prepared by immunoSEQ multiplex PCR; TCRdb keeps only in-frame clonotypes and omits some of them. The profile shows about 150,000 clones, over 65% of them singletons. Sample: peripheral blood. Receptors originate from an elderly man with acute or convalescent COVID-19. Both conserved end residues are part of each CDR3. The order of the fields is V gene, J gene, CDR3 length, D gene, clone size, CDR3 DNA, CDR3 protein. D genes are given only for firm matches. The size of a clone is reported for some rows only, either as once, few or many, or as a class for expanded clones.

v_call: TRBV7-8
j_call: TRBJ1-2
cdr3_length: 15
d_call: TRBD1
clone_size: NA
cdr3_nt: TGTGCCAGCAGCTCTATAGGACAGGGAATTTATGGCTACACCTTC
cdr3_aa: CASSSIGQGIYGYTF

v_call: TRBV5-1
j_call: TRBJ2-1
cdr3_length: 13
d_call: TRBD1
clone_size: NA
cdr3_nt: TGCGCCAGCAGCAAGGGACAGAACAATGAGCAGTTCTTC
cdr3_aa: CASSKGQNNEQFF

v_call: TRBV11-2
j_call: TRBJ2-6
cdr3_length: 14
d_call: NA
clone_size: few
cdr3_nt: TGTGCCAGCAGCCCCCGTCGGGGGGCCAACGTCCTGACTTTC
cdr3_aa: CASSPRRGANVLTF

v_call: TRBV3-1/TRBV3-2
j_call: TRBJ2-1
cdr3_length: 16
d_call: TRBD2
clone_size: few
cdr3_nt: TGTGCCAGCAGCCATCACCTAGCGGGGGGTTACAATGAGCAGTTCTTC
cdr3_aa: CASSHHLAGGYNEQFF

v_call: TRBV5-6
j_call: TRBJ1-2
cdr3_length: 14
d_call: TRBD1
clone_size: once
cdr3_nt: TGTGCCAGCAGTTACAGGGGGTTTGCCGATGGCTACACCTTC
cdr3_aa: CASSYRGFADGYTF

v_call: TRBV18
j_call: TRBJ2-1
cdr3_length: 16
d_call: TRBD1
clone_size: NA
cdr3_nt: TGTGCCAGCTCACCGCTCGGACAGGGGACCTACAATGAGCAGTTCTTC
cdr3_aa: CASSPLGQGTYNEQFF

v_call: TRBV24-1
j_call: TRBJ2-2
cdr3_length: 15
d_call: TRBD1
clone_size: NA
cdr3_nt: TGTGCCACCAGTGACTCGGGACAGGGGGCCGGGGAGCTGTTTTTT
cdr3_aa: CATSDSGQGAGELFF

v_call: TRBV5-6
j_call: TRBJ1-2
cdr3_length: 15
d_call: NA
clone_size: NA
cdr3_nt: TGTGCCAGCAGCTTGGCCCCACGGGGGAACTATGGCTACACCTTC
cdr3_aa: CASSLAPRGNYGYTF

v_call: TRBV2
j_call: TRBJ1-1
cdr3_length: 15
d_call: TRBD1
clone_size: NA
cdr3_nt: TGTGCCAGCAGGATAACCACGACAGGGATCGCTGAAGCTTTCTTT
cdr3_aa: CASRITTTGIAEAFF

v_call: TRBV4-1
j_call: TRBJ1-5
cdr3_length: 16
d_call: TRBD1
clone_size: NA
cdr3_nt: TGCGCCAGCAGCCAAGAGGTCTGGACAGGGGTGCAGCCCCAGCATTTT
cdr3_aa: CASSQEVWTGVQPQHF

v_call: TRBV21-1
j_call: TRBJ2-7
cdr3_length: 11
d_call: NA
clone_size: NA
cdr3_nt: TGTGCCAGCAGCTTCAACTACGAGCAGTACTTC
cdr3_aa: CASSFNYEQYF

v_call: TRBV24-1
j_call: TRBJ2-2
cdr3_length: 15
d_call: NA
clone_size: NA
cdr3_nt: TGTGCCACCAGTGATTTTAGGGCGGGGTCCGGGGAGCTGTTTTTT
cdr3_aa: CATSDFRAGSGELFF

v_call: TRBV11-2
j_call: TRBJ2-3
cdr3_length: 14
d_call: NA
clone_size: once
cdr3_nt: TGTGCCAGCATGACTACCGTTGTCCCAGATACGCAGTATTTT
cdr3_aa: CASMTTVVPDTQYF

v_call: TRBV19
j_call: TRBJ1-4
cdr3_length: 13
d_call: TRBD1
clone_size: once
cdr3_nt: TGTGCCAGTCCTGACAGGGACGGGGAAAAACTGTTTTTT
cdr3_aa: CASPDRDGEKLFF

v_call: TRBV5-1
j_call: TRBJ2-7
cdr3_length: 13
d_call: TRBD1
clone_size: NA
cdr3_nt: TGCGCCAGCAGCGGACAGGTAGCCTACGAGCAGTACTTC
cdr3_aa: CASSGQVAYEQYF

v_call: TRBV30
j_call: TRBJ2-2
cdr3_length: 12
d_call: NA
clone_size: once
cdr3_nt: TGTGCCTGGAGCCGGAACACCGGGGAGCTGTTTTTT
cdr3_aa: CAWSRNTGELFF

v_call: TRBV5-6
j_call: TRBJ1-1
cdr3_length: 16
d_call: NA
clone_size: NA
cdr3_nt: TGTGCCAGCAGCCCGGATGTCCAGGGGTTGAACACTGAAGCTTTCTTT
cdr3_aa: CASSPDVQGLNTEAFF

v_call: TRBV11-2
j_call: TRBJ1-6
cdr3_length: 15
d_call: TRBD1
clone_size: NA
cdr3_nt: TGTGCCAGCAGCGTCGGGACAGGTCATAATTCACCCCTCCACTTT
cdr3_aa: CASSVGTGHNSPLHF

v_call: TRBV5-6
j_call: TRBJ1-4
cdr3_length: 16
d_call: NA
clone_size: NA
cdr3_nt: TGTGCCAGCAGCAGAGGACAGAAAGCAATTAATGAAAAACTGTTTTTT
cdr3_aa: CASSRGQKAINEKLFF

v_call: TRBV15
j_call: TRBJ1-5
cdr3_length: 16
d_call: TRBD1
clone_size: NA
cdr3_nt: TGTGCCACCAGCAGGGCTCCCGGGACAGGGAATCAGCCCCAGCATTTT
cdr3_aa: CATSRAPGTGNQPQHF

v_call: TRBV4-1
j_call: TRBJ1-3
cdr3_length: 16
d_call: TRBD1
clone_size: once
cdr3_nt: TGCGCCAGCAGCCGGGACAGCCCTTTCTCTGGAAACACCATATATTTT
cdr3_aa: CASSRDSPFSGNTIYF

v_call: TRBV6-4
j_call: TRBJ2-1
cdr3_length: 13
d_call: NA
clone_size: NA
cdr3_nt: TGTGCCAGCAGTGCCACCCGCGACAATGAGCAGTTCTTC
cdr3_aa: CASSATRDNEQFF

v_call: TRBV9
j_call: TRBJ1-4
cdr3_length: 14
d_call: TRBD1
clone_size: NA
cdr3_nt: TGTGCCAGCAGCGTGACAGGGGGCCGGGGAAAACTGTTTTTT
cdr3_aa: CASSVTGGRGKLFF